This T cell receptor beta chain was retrieved from a study of blood T cell repertoires in COVID-19. Authors' data handling: Quantification of nucleated cells was approximated via reference gene primer amplification. Sequenced by immunoSEQ multiplex PCR; TCRdb stores in-frame clones only, minus some. V and J calls and clone size are given by that table; D and trimming were obtained from the DNA. Among fewer than 200,000 clones, around 73% were seen once, and the ten largest hold roughly 17%. The CDR3 loop spans 15 amino acids. V trimming: 6 bases; J trimming: 3 bases; junction bases outside the gene matches: 9. CDR1 is LNHDA and CDR2 is SQIVND in the germline V gene (reference sequence).

The sequencing input was PBMCs or T cells enriched from blood (not recorded which). This chain joins TRBV19 and TRBJ1-2, with 8 nucleotides matching TRBD1. This TCR derives from a woman in her forties or fifties who had recovered from COVID-19. Here the CDR3 DNA reads TGTGCCAGTAGGCTGTGGGACAGGCGAGACTATGGCTACACCTTC. Translating gives CASRLWDRRDYGYTF.